This is a list of T cell receptor beta chains from one sample in a study of shared clonotypes between healthy human individuals. Some clones are missing from TCRdb's copy, which holds only in-frame ones; the method was immunoSEQ multiplex PCR. In the table there are 2,100,000 or so clones, approximately 94% of which are singletons. What was sequenced was naive CD4+ T cells sorted from blood. The receptor set was obtained from a man between 18 and 29 years old in good health. The CDR3 runs from the conserved cysteine through the conserved F or W. Each record gives: D gene, V gene, CDR3 length, J gene, clone size, CDR3 protein, CDR3 DNA. The D gene is left open where the match is weak. The listing skips clone size in some rows; elsewhere it reads once, few, many or a size class.

.	TRBV5-1	14	TRBJ2-7	.	CASSSGHPFYEQYF	TGCGCCAGCAGCTCCGGACACCCCTTCTACGAGCAGTACTTC
.	TRBV28	11	TRBJ2-1	.	CASSFRGEQFF	TGTGCCAGCAGTTTTCGCGGGGAGCAGTTCTTC
.	TRBV9	15	TRBJ1-3	few	CASSVGSDSGNTIYF	TGTGCCAGCAGCGTTGGTTCGGACTCTGGAAACACCATATATTTT
.	TRBV30	11	TRBJ2-7	.	CAWSREEGQYF	TGTGCCTGGAGTAGAGAGGAAGGTCAGTACTTC
.	TRBV5-4	15	TRBJ2-5	.	CASSLLSLGEETQYF	TGTGCCAGCAGCTTGCTAAGTTTGGGAGAAGAGACCCAGTACTTC
.	TRBV30	15	TRBJ2-1	.	CAWSKDTLRYNEQFF	TGTGCCTGGAGTAAAGACACCTTGAGGTACAATGAGCAGTTCTTC
TRBD1	TRBV29-1	16	TRBJ2-3	.	CSVDGTRDRSTDTQYF	TGCAGCGTTGACGGAACCCGGGACAGGAGCACAGATACGCAGTATTTT
.	TRBV6-1	13	TRBJ1-2	once	CASNTRGSLGYTF	TGTGCCAGCAATACGAGGGGATCCTTGGGCTACACCTTC
.	TRBV6-1	13	TRBJ2-7	.	CASSEDYRGEQYF	TGTGCCAGCAGTGAAGATTACAGAGGGGAGCAGTACTTC
TRBD1	TRBV5-1	15	TRBJ1-4	.	CASSLAGTGAEKLFF	TGCGCCAGCAGCTTGGCCGGGACAGGGGCTGAAAAACTGTTTTTT
.	TRBV9	12	TRBJ2-3	.	CASSVERDTQYF	TGTGCCAGCAGCGTAGAGAGAGATACGCAGTATTTT
TRBD2	TRBV5-1	17	TRBJ2-5	.	CASSLAPLAGGRETQYF	TGCGCCAGCAGCTTGGCCCCGCTAGCGGGAGGAAGAGAGACCCAGTACTTC
.	TRBV5-4	13	TRBJ1-1	.	CASSDGLNTEAFF	TGTGCCAGTTCTGACGGACTGAACACTGAAGCTTTCTTT
TRBD1	TRBV7-2	15	TRBJ2-7	.	CASSRQGSSSYEQYF	TGTGCCAGCAGCCGACAGGGGTCGTCCTCCTACGAGCAGTACTTC
TRBD2	TRBV30	14	TRBJ2-2	.	CATRLAGGTGELFF	TGTGCCACCCGACTAGCGGGGGGGACCGGGGAGCTGTTTTTT
TRBD2	TRBV13	14	TRBJ2-5	.	CASLHRGRGETQYF	TGTGCCAGCCTTCATCGCGGGAGAGGTGAGACCCAGTACTTC
TRBD1	TRBV2	15	TRBJ2-2	.	CASRNGQGPTGELFF	TGTGCCAGCAGAAACGGACAGGGGCCCACCGGGGAGCTGTTTTTT
TRBD2	TRBV13	14	TRBJ2-7	.	CASSSTSGGYEQYF	TGTGCCAGCAGCTCTACTAGCGGGGGGTACGAGCAGTACTTC
.	TRBV7-6	13	TRBJ2-3	.	CASSPLGKNTQYF	TGTGCCAGCAGCCCCTTGGGGAAGAATACGCAGTATTTT
.	TRBV5-1	16	TRBJ2-7	once	CASSLVSGREGNEQYF	TGCGCCAGCAGCTTGGTCAGCGGGCGGGAAGGGAACGAGCAGTACTTC
.	TRBV5-4	13	TRBJ2-1	.	CASTNPKSAESFF	TGTGCCAGCACCAATCCCAAATCCGCAGAAAGTTTCTTC
TRBD1	TRBV4-2	15	TRBJ2-3	.	CASSPGGSGTDTQYF	TGTGCCAGCAGCCCAGGGGGCTCGGGCACAGATACGCAGTATTTT
TRBD2	TRBV28	15	TRBJ2-4	.	CASSVTSGGKNIQYF	TGTGCCAGCAGTGTGACTAGCGGGGGGAAAAACATTCAGTACTTC